The source of this T cell receptor beta chain is a study of siplizumab effects on memory and regulatory T cells. The protocol was immunoSEQ multiplex PCR, while the TCRdb copy is restricted to in-frame clones and leaves out a portion. The sample lists just over 40,000 clones; 70% to 90% were seen once. This TCR was sampled from a human donor in good health. The sample comprised naive CD4+ T cells sorted from blood.

The CDR3 protein is CASSFNRGTNYGYTF. CDR3 DNA sequence: TGTGCCAGCAGCTTTAACAGGGGAACTAACTATGGCTACACCTTC. The rearrangement links TRBV11-2 to TRBJ1-2; 7 bases are shared with TRBD1. V lost 3 bases and J lost 0; bases outside the gene matches: 4. CDR3 length: 15 residues. Germline V gives CDR1 SGHAT, CDR2 FQNNGV.